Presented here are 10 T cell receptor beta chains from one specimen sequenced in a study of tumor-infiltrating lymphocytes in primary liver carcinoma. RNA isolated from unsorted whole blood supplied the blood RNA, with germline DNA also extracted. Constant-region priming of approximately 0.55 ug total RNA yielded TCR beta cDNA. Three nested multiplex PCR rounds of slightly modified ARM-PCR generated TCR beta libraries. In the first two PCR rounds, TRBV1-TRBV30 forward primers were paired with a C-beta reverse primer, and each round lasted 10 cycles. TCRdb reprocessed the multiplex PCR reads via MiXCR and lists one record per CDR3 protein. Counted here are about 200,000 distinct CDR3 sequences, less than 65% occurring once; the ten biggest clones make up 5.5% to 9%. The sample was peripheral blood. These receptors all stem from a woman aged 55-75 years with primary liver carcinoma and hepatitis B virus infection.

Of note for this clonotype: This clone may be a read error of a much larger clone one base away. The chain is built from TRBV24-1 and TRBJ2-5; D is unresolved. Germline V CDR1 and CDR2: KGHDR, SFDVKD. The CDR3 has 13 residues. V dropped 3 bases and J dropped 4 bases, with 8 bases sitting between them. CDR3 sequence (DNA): TGTGCCACCAGTGATCTCGGAAGAGAGACCCAGTACTTC. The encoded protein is CATSDLGRETQYF.

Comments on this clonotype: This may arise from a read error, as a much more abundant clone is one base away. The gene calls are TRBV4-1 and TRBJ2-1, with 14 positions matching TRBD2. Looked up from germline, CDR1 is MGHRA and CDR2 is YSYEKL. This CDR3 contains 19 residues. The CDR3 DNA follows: TGCGCCAGCGGCCAAGGGTCCGGGACTAGCGGGAGAAGGGTTAATGAGCAGTTCTTC. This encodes CASGQGSGTSGRRVNEQFF.

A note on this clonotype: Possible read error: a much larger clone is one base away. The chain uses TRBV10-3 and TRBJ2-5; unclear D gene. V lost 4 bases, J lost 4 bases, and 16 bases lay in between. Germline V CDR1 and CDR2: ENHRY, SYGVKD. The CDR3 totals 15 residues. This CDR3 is CAISGAQPLGETQYF. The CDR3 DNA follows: TGTGCCATCAGTGGGGCCCAGCCCTTGGGAGAGACCCAGTACTTC.

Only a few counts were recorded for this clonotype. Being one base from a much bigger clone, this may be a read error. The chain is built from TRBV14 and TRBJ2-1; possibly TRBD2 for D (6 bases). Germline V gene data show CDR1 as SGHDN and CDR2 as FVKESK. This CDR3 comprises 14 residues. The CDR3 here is CASSQETSYNGQFF. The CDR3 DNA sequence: TGTGCCAGCAGCCAAGAAACTAGCTACAATGGGCAGTTCTTC.

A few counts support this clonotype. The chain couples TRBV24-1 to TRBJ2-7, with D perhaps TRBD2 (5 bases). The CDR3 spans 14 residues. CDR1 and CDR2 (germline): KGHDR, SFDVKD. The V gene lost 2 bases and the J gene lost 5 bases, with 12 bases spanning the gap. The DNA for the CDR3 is TGTGCCACCAGTGATTCTAGCACAACCGACGAGCAGTACTTC. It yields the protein CATSDSSTTDEQYF.

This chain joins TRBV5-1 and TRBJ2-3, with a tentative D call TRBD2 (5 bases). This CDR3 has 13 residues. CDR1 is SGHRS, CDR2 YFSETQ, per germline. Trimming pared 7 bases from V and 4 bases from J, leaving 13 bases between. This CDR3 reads CASGSLAADTQYF. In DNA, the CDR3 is TGCGCCAGCGGGTCCCTAGCTGCAGATACGCAGTATTTT.

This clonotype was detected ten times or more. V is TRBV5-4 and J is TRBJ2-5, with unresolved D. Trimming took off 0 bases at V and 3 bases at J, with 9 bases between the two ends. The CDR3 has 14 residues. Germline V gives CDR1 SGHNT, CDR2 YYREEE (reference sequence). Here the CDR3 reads CASSLAVKEETQYF. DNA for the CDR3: TGTGCCAGCAGCTTGGCCGTCAAGGAAGAGACCCAGTACTTC.

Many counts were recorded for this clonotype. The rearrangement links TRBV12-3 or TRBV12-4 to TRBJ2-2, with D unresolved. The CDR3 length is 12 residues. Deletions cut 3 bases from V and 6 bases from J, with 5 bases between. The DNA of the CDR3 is TGTGCCAGCAGTTTGGATGCCGGGGAGCTGTTTTTT. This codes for CASSLDAGELFF.

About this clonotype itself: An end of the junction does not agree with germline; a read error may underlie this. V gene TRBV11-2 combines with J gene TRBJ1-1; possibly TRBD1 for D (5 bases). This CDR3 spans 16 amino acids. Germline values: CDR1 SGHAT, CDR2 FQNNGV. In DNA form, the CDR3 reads TGTGCCAGCAGCCCTAGGGGTGGCAGCGTGAACACTGAAGCTTCCTTT. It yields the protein CASSPRGGSVNTEASF.

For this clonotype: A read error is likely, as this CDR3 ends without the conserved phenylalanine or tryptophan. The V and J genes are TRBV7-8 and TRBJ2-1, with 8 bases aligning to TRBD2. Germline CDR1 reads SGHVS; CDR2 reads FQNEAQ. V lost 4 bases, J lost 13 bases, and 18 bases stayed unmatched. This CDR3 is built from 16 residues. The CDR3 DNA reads TGTGCCAGCAGCTACGGGGAAGCGGGAGCACGGCTTGAACAGTTCTCC. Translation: CASSYGEAGARLEQFS.